These 32 T cell receptor beta chains originate from one sample sequenced in a study of OX40 agonist ivuxolimab in advanced cancers. The library came from the immunoSEQ multiplex PCR assay. In TCRdb, the immuneACCESS table is reduced to in-frame sequences with V and J assigned. These tables do not hold every clone; where another copy was compared, an unresolved V gene accounts for under half, and the others remain unexplained. In all, the sample holds just under 45,000 clones, and 80% of those were seen once. Of the sample, less than 5% is held by the ten largest clones. The sample consisted of CD4+ or CD8+ T cells sorted from blood, taken in a trial of the OX40 agonist ivuxolimab. These receptors all stem from an adult with an advanced solid tumor such as melanoma, head and neck, liver or kidney cancer.

The chain joins TRBV5-5 to TRBJ1-1; no clear D gene. V was pared by 1 base and J by 0 bases, with 7 bases between. Germline V CDR1 and CDR2: SGHKS, YYEKEE (reference sequence). This CDR3 contains 14 residues. Written as DNA, the CDR3 is TGTGCCAGCAGCTTGCAGATTATGAACACTGAAGCTTTCTTT. Residues: CASSLQIMNTEAFF. The full variable domain, its missing parts supplied by reference TRBV5-5 and TRBJ1-1, is DAGVTQSPTHLIKTRGQQVTLRCSPISGHKSVSWYQQVLGQGPQFIFQYYEKEERGRGNFPDRFSARQFPNYSSELNVNALLLGDSALYLCASSLQIMNTEAFFGQGTRLTVV.

This chain links TRBV7-9 with TRBJ2-7; TRBD2 is a possible D gene (7 bases). V was pared by 1 base and J by 2 bases, with 21 bases between. CDR1 and CDR2 (germline): SEHNR, FQNEAQ (reference sequence). The CDR3 loop spans 18 amino acids. CDR3 amino acids: CASSLERGGWGAPYEQYF. In nucleotides, the CDR3 is TGTGCCAGCAGCTTAGAGAGGGGGGGCTGGGGGGCCCCCTACGAGCAGTACTTC.

The chain carries TRBV4-3 and TRBJ2-3; D is unresolved. The germline V gene has CDR1 LGHNA and CDR2 YSLEER. CDR3 size: 17 residues. Trimming shortened V by 1 base and J by 0 bases, and 14 bases separated the two germline ends. The CDR3 here is CASSQGGVGSSTDTQYF. The CDR3, as DNA: TGCGCCAGCAGCCAAGGGGGTGTGGGAAGTAGCACAGATACGCAGTATTTT.

The chain uses TRBV19 and TRBJ1-2, with D maybe TRBD1 (5 bases). Trimming cost V 5 bases and J 5 bases, with 18 bases left between them. The germline CDR1 and CDR2 sequences are LNHDA and SQIVND (reference sequence). This CDR3 has 15 amino acids. CDR3 DNA: TGTGCCAGTAGTTCCGGACAACCCCTAGGGTATGGCTACACCTTC. As protein: CASSSGQPLGYGYTF.

A few counts support this clone. The gene calls are TRBV5-4 and TRBJ1-3, with TRBD1 as a possible D gene (6 bases). The CDR3 loop spans 14 amino acids. The germline V gene encodes CDR1 SGHNT and CDR2 YYREEE (reference sequence). Trimming cost V 5 bases and J 2 bases, with 11 bases left between them. DNA of the CDR3: TGTGCCAGCAGTGGGACATTTACTGGAAACACCATATATTTT. It yields the protein CASSGTFTGNTIYF. Using reference TRBV5-4 and TRBJ1-3 for the parts outside the CDR3, the full variable domain is ETGVTQSPTHLIKTRGQQVTLRCSSQSGHNTVSWYQQALGQGPQFIFQYYREEENGRGNFPPRFSGLQFPNYSSELNVNALELDDSALYLCASSGTFTGNTIYFGEGSWLTVV.

V and J are TRBV21-1 and TRBJ1-3; the table names TRBD1, a call not compared with the DNA. TRBV21-1 is tagged as a pseudogene. This CDR3 is built from 17 residues. CDR3 amino acids: CASSNEKTQGAGNTIYF. CDR3 DNA: TGTGCCAGCAGCAACGAGAAGACACAGGGAGCTGGAAACACCATATATTTT.

This chain connects TRBV4-3 to TRBJ2-7; D possibly corresponds to TRBD2 (6 bases). CDR1 and CDR2 from the germline V gene are LGHNA and YSLEER. The length of the CDR3 is 15 residues. The V end was cut by 3 bases, the J end by 4 bases, with 16 bases between. The CDR3 spells CASSQTYNGGYEQYF. CDR3 in DNA: TGCGCCAGCAGCCAGACTTATAATGGGGGGTACGAGCAGTACTTC.

Only a few counts were recorded for this clone. The V call is TRBV7-8, the J call TRBJ2-3, with TRBD2 matching 10 bases. The CDR3 totals 16 residues. Trimming took 1 base from V and 6 from J; bases not matched to a gene: 7. In germline, CDR1 is SGHVS, CDR2 FQNEAQ. CDR3 sequence (DNA): TGTGCCAGCAGCTTAGAGCGGCTAGCGGGGGTTGATACGCAGTATTTT. It specifies CASSLERLAGVDTQYF.

The genes are TRBV7-8 and TRBJ2-4; D is uncertain. The CDR3 extends over 13 amino acids. The germline gives CDR1 SGHVS, CDR2 FQNEAQ. CDR3 bases: TGTGCTACTGCCGGGCAGACTGGAAGCATTCAGTACTTC. Amino acids: CATAGQTGSIQYF. Full variable domain (rest looked up from reference TRBV7-8 and TRBJ2-4): GAGVSQSPRYKVAKRGQDVALRCDPISGHVSLFWYQQALGQGPEFLTYFQNEAQLDKSGLPSDRFFAERPEGSVSTLKIQRTQQEDSAVYLCATAGQTGSIQYFGAGTRLSVL.

This clone came up once. The chain employs TRBV5-4 and TRBJ2-7, with D possibly matching TRBD2 (6 bases). Germline V lookup: CDR1 SGHNT, CDR2 YYREEE (reference sequence). The CDR3 spans 14 residues. V was cut by 1 base and J by 3 bases, with 11 bases left in between. CDR3 coding DNA: TGTGCCAGCAGCTTGAATGCGGGGATCTACGAGCAGTACTTC. Translated: CASSLNAGIYEQYF.

This chain uses TRBV5-6 with TRBJ1-5; possible D gene TRBD1, 5 bases. Germline CDR1 is SGHDT and CDR2 is YYEEEE. Deletions cut 1 base from V and 2 bases from J, with 16 bases between. The CDR3 extends over 17 amino acids. CDR3 in amino acids: CASSLTAGSFGNQPQHF. The DNA for the CDR3 is TGTGCCAGCAGCTTGACGGCAGGGAGTTTCGGCAATCAGCCCCAGCATTTT. Supplemented by reference TRBV5-6 and TRBJ1-5, the full variable domain reads DAGVTQSPTHLIKTRGQQVTLRCSPKSGHDTVSWYQQALGQGPQFIFQYYEEEERQRGNFPDRFSGHQFPNYSSELNVNALLLGDSALYLCASSLTAGSFGNQPQHFGDGTRLSIL.

The chain recombines TRBV6-5 with TRBJ1-5; D ambiguous. The CDR3 contains 12 residues. Trimming shortened V by 5 bases and J by 6 bases, and 8 bases separated the two germline ends. CDR1 and CDR2 (germline): MNHEY, SVGAGI. The DNA of the CDR3 is TGTGCCAGCAGTCCTTTAGGTCAGCCCCAGCATTTT. Translated, it gives CASSPLGQPQHF.

V and J are TRBV5-1 and TRBJ2-3; D ambiguous. The CDR3 runs 12 residues. CDR1 is SGHRS, CDR2 YFSETQ, per germline. V lost 2 bases, J lost 4 bases, and 5 bases lay in between. DNA for the CDR3: TGCGCCAGCAGCTTCAGCTCAGATACGCAGTATTTT. This sequence encodes CASSFSSDTQYF.

The chain employs TRBV6-5 and TRBJ2-5; D remains unclear. Trimming stripped 0 bases from V and 0 bases from J, with 5 bases between. CDR3 length: 14 residues. The germline V gene has CDR1 MNHEY and CDR2 SVGAGI. The CDR3 spells CASSYSRNQETQYF. The CDR3 coding sequence is TGTGCCAGCAGTTACTCGAGAAACCAAGAGACCCAGTACTTC.

The chain couples TRBV5-1 to TRBJ2-2; D not resolved. V was pared by 1 base and J by 2 bases, with 9 bases between. The CDR3 runs to 15 residues. Germline V lookup: CDR1 SGHRS, CDR2 YFSETQ. As DNA, the CDR3 is TGCGCCAGCAGCTTGCAACAGACTAACACCGGGGAGCTGTTTTTT. Encoded protein: CASSLQQTNTGELFF.

The V gene is TRBV28, the J gene TRBJ2-5; D call uncertain. Near its end, the DNA agrees better with TRBJ2-7, so the J call may be wrong. The CDR3 runs 11 residues. Looked up from germline, CDR1 is MDHEN and CDR2 is SYDVKM. The CDR3 protein is CASSLRYEQYF. CDR3 nucleotide sequence: TGTGCCAGCAGTTTACGGTACGAGCAGTACTTC.

The chain is built from TRBV11-2 and TRBJ2-5, with TRBD1 matching 7 bases. The germline gives CDR1 SGHAT, CDR2 FQNNGV. V trimming: 4 bases; J trimming: 3 bases; junction bases outside the gene matches: 2. The CDR3 covers 13 residues. The CDR3 reads CASSSGGKETQYF. CDR3 nucleotides: TGTGCCAGCAGCTCAGGGGGAAAAGAGACCCAGTACTTC. Using reference TRBV11-2 and TRBJ2-5 for the parts outside the CDR3, the full variable domain is EAGVAQSPRYKIIEKRQSVAFWCNPISGHATLYWYQQILGQGPKLLIQFQNNGVVDDSQLPKDRFSAERLKGVDSTLKIQPAKLEDSAVYLCASSSGGKETQYFGPGTRLLVL.

The chain uses TRBV9 and TRBJ1-4; tentatively, D is TRBD1 (5 bases). The V end lost 4 bases, the J end lost 8 bases, and 15 bases lay between the germline ends. The CDR3 is made up of 14 amino acids. Per germline, CDR1 SGDLS and CDR2 YYNGEE. CDR3 sequence: CASSNPGPEEKLFF. The CDR3 bases are TGTGCCAGCAGCAACCCGGGACCTGAGGAAAAACTGTTTTTT.

The chain couples TRBV10-2 to TRBJ2-1; 8 bases match TRBD2. This CDR3 has 15 residues. Unmatched junction bases numbered 8, after V lost 10 bases and J lost 0 bases. Germline V lookup: CDR1 WSHSY, CDR2 SAAADI. CDR3 in amino acids: CAIRLAMSSYNEQFF. CDR3 in DNA: TGCGCCATTCGACTAGCGATGAGCTCCTACAATGAGCAGTTCTTC.

The chain has TRBV6-6 and TRBJ1-2, with a tentative D call TRBD1 (6 bases). Germline V gene sequence: CDR1 MNHNY, CDR2 SVGAGI (reference sequence). This CDR3 spans 13 amino acids. The germline V and J ends were trimmed by 5 bases and 7 bases, with 14 bases remaining between them. The CDR3: CASSDPGAPGYTF. The CDR3 DNA follows: TGTGCCAGCAGTGATCCAGGGGCCCCTGGCTACACCTTC.

The rearrangement links TRBV6-5 to TRBJ1-1; 7 nucleotides agree with TRBD1. V gave up 6 bases and J gave up 1 base; unmatched junction bases: 5. Germline-derived CDR1 and CDR2 are MNHEY and SVGAGI. The CDR3 runs 14 residues. The CDR3 reads CASSLGQENTEAFF. The CDR3 nucleotides are TGTGCCAGCAGCCTTGGACAGGAGAACACTGAAGCTTTCTTT.

This clone was seen only once. The V call is TRBV19, the J call TRBJ2-2; TRBD1 matches at 9 bases. The germline gives CDR1 LNHDA, CDR2 SQIVND (reference sequence). The length of the CDR3 is 16 residues. With V trimmed by 5 bases and J by 2 bases, 6 bases remained unmatched. The CDR3 coding sequence is TGTGCCAGTAGTTCCCGGACAGGGGTTAACACCGGGGAGCTGTTTTTT. This codes for CASSSRTGVNTGELFF.

The genes are TRBV6-1 and TRBJ1-1, with D maybe TRBD1 (5 bases). The CDR3 contains 14 residues. The ends were cut back, 8 bases at V and 6 bases at J, with 19 bases in the middle. CDR1 MNHNS and CDR2 SASEGT come from the germline V gene. CDR3 DNA sequence: TGTGCCAGCTGCCCCACCGGGGGGAGCCCTGAAGCTTTCTTT. Translating it yields CASCPTGGSPEAFF.

The chain couples TRBV7-9 to TRBJ2-3, with TRBD1 matching over 10 bases. The CDR3 is 15 residues long. After removal of 3 bases from V and 9 bases from J, the junction contained 9 bases not matched to a gene. Germline loops: CDR1 SEHNR, CDR2 FQNEAQ (reference sequence). CDR3 coding DNA: TGTGCCAGCAGCTTCCAAGGGCGGACAGGGGGGACGCAGTATTTT. Its protein is CASSFQGRTGGTQYF.

In its sample, this clone was seen once. The V call is TRBV5-1, the J call TRBJ2-1, with 10 bases matching TRBD1. The CDR3 runs to 14 residues. The germline V gene encodes CDR1 SGHRS and CDR2 YFSETQ. The junction had 6 bases not matched to a gene; V was cut back by 4 bases and J by 8 bases. CDR3 residues: CASSLGQGVDEQFF. The CDR3 region has the DNA TGCGCCAGCAGCCTCGGACAGGGGGTGGATGAGCAGTTCTTC.

The chain has TRBV30 and TRBJ2-7, with D unresolved. V was pared by 0 bases and J by 5 bases, with 8 bases between. Germline V gene sequence: CDR1 GTSNPN, CDR2 SVGIG (reference sequence). This CDR3 has 12 amino acids. CDR3 amino acids: CAWSVPFNEQYF. DNA of the CDR3: TGTGCCTGGAGTGTACCCTTTAACGAGCAGTACTTC.

This sequence joins TRBV5-5 and TRBJ1-5; possibly TRBD1 for D (6 bases). V was trimmed by 1 base and J by 6 bases, leaving 14 bases between them. The CDR3 runs to 15 residues. The germline V gene encodes CDR1 SGHKS and CDR2 YYEKEE (reference sequence). The CDR3 is CASSLSPGASQPQHF. The DNA for the CDR3 is TGTGCCAGCAGCTTGTCACCGGGGGCGAGTCAGCCCCAGCATTTT.

Written as DNA, the CDR3 is TGTGCCAGCAGCGCGAATCCGGGACAGGGGGCTTTTGTCTATGGCTACACCTTC. It is translated as CASSANPGQGAFVYGYTF. This chain connects TRBV7-9 to TRBJ1-2; TRBD1 aligns across 12 bases. CDR3 length: 18 residues. The trim removed 5 bases at V and 4 bases at J, leaving 14 bases unmatched. Germline CDR1 SEHNR, CDR2 FQNEAQ (reference sequence).

The chain joins TRBV4-1 to TRBJ1-1; D remains unclear. CDR1 and CDR2 from the germline V gene are MGHRA and YSYEKL. The CDR3 is 14 residues long. The V gene lost 4 bases and the J gene lost 1 base, with 10 bases spanning the gap. In DNA, the CDR3 is TGCGCCAGCAGCCCACCACACGGGAACACTGAAGCTTTCTTT. Translated: CASSPPHGNTEAFF.

The chain couples TRBV7-2 to TRBJ2-2, with D uncertain. CDR1 and CDR2 from the germline V gene are SGHTA and FQGNSA. This CDR3 is built from 13 residues. Trimming took off 3 bases at V and 6 bases at J, with 8 bases between the two ends. The CDR3, as DNA: TGTGCCAGCAGCTTCGCAAAGGCCGGGGAGCTGTTTTTT. It translates to CASSFAKAGELFF.

This clone occurred once. This CDR3 is also generated by other DNA sequences in the sample. V gene TRBV7-6 combines with J gene TRBJ1-2; D remains unclear. The V gene's germline CDR1 is SGHVS and CDR2 FNYEAQ. CDR3 length: 15 amino acids. V dropped 6 bases and J dropped 6 bases, with 20 bases sitting between them. CDR3 sequence: CASSRSPGGVDGYTF. CDR3 bases: TGTGCCAGCAGTCGATCCCCCGGAGGCGTGGATGGCTACACCTTC.

The rearrangement joins TRBV9 to TRBJ1-2, with D hard to call. Germline V gene lookup returns CDR1 SGDLS and CDR2 YYNGEE. Trimming cost V 0 bases and J 7 bases, with 16 bases left between them. The CDR3 extends over 15 amino acids. CDR3 DNA: TGTGCCAGCAGCGTAGAAATTGGAGGGCCCTCTGGCTACACCTTC. This encodes CASSVEIGGPSGYTF.